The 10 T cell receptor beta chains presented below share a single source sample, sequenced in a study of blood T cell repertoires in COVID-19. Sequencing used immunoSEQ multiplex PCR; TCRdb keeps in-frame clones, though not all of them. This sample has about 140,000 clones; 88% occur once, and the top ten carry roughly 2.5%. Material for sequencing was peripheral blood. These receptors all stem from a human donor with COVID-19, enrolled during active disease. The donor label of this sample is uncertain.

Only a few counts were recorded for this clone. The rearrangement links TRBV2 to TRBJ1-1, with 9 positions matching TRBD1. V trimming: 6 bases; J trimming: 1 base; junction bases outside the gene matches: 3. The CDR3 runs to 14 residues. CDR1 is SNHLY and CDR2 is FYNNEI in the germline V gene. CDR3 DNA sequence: TGTGCCAGCAGAGGGGGACAGGGGAACACTGAAGCTTTCTTT. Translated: CASRGGQGNTEAFF.

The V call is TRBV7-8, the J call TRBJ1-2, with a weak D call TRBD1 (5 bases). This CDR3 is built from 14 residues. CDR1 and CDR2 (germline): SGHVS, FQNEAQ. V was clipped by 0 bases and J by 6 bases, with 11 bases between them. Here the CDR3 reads CASSLATETNGYTF. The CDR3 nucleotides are TGTGCCAGCAGCTTAGCGACAGAAACAAATGGCTACACCTTC. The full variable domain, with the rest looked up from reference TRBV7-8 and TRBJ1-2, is GAGVSQSPRYKVAKRGQDVALRCDPISGHVSLFWYQQALGQGPEFLTYFQNEAQLDKSGLPSDRFFAERPEGSVSTLKIQRTQQEDSAVYLCASSLATETNGYTFGSGTRLTVV.

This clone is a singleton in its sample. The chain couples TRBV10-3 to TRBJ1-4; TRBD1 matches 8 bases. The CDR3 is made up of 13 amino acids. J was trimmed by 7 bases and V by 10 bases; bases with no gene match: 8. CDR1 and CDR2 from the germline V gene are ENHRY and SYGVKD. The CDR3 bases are TGTGCCACCGCGGGACAGGCAGGTGAAAAACTGTTTTTT. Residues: CATAGQAGEKLFF.

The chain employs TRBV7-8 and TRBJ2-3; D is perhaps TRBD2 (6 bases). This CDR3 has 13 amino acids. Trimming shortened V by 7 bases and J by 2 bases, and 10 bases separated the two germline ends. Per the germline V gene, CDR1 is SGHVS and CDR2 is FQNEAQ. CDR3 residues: CASKRALTDTQYF. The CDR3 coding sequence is TGTGCCAGCAAGCGGGCACTCACAGATACGCAGTATTTT.

The DNA of the CDR3 is TGTGCCAGCAGTTACTGGGGCCAATCCTACGAGCAGTACTTC. Translating it yields CASSYWGQSYEQYF. The chain couples TRBV6-7 to TRBJ2-7; weak D call: TRBD1 (5 bases). TRBV6-7 is treated as an ORF (open reading frame) with a function not yet certain. Trimming pared 1 base from V and 1 base from J, leaving 8 bases between. The CDR3 extends over 14 amino acids.

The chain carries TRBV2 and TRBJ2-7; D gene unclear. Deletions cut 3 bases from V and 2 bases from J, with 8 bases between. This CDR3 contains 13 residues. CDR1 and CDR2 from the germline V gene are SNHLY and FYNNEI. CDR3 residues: CASSDYGTYEQYF. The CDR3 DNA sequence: TGTGCCAGCAGTGATTACGGTACCTACGAGCAGTACTTC.

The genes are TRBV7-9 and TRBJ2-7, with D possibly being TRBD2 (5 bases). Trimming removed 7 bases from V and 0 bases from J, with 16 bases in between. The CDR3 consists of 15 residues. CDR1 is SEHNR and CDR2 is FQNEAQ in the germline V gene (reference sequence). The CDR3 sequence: CASNSRESLSYEQYF. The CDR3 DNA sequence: TGTGCCAGCAACTCGAGGGAATCACTCTCCTACGAGCAGTACTTC. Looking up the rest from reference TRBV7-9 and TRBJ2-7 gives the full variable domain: DTGVSQNPRHKITKRGQNVTFRCDPISEHNRLYWYRQTLGQGPEFLTYFQNEAQLEKSRLLSDRFSAERPKGSFSTLEIQRTEQGDSAMYLCASNSRESLSYEQYFGPGTRLTVT.

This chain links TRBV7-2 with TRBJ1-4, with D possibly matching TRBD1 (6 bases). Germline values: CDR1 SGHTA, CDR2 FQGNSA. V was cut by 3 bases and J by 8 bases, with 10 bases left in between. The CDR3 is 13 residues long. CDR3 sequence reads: CASSLADREKLFF. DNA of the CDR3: TGTGCCAGCAGCTTGGCTGACAGGGAAAAACTGTTTTTT.

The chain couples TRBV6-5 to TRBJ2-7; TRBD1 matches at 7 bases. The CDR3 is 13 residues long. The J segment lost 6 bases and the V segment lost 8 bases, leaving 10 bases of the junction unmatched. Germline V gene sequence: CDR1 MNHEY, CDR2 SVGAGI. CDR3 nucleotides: TGTGCCAGCCTAAGACAGGGATCGGCCGAGCAGTACTTC. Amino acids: CASLRQGSAEQYF.

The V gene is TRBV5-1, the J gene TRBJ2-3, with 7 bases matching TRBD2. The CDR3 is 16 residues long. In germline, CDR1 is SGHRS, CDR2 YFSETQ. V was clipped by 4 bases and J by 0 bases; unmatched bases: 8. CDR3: CASSPSSGASTDTQYF. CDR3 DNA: TGCGCCAGCAGCCCATCTAGCGGCGCTAGCACAGATACGCAGTATTTT.